This T cell receptor beta chain was obtained from a study of blood T cell repertoires in COVID-19. Study in general: Sources were T cells, B-cell-depleted T cells, or PBMCs; the material itself was cDNA or gDNA.

Methods used by the authors: Nucleated cell counts were estimated from reference gene primer amplification. Sequencing used immunoSEQ multiplex PCR; TCRdb keeps in-frame clones, though not all of them. The V and J calls and clone size are taken from that table; D and trimming were inferred from the DNA. This table holds about 150,000 clones, 85% to 90% found once. The sample consisted of peripheral blood. The TCR sequence derives from a man aged 18 to 30 with COVID-19, enrolled during active disease.

The chain's CDR3 is CASSPDRGREQYF. Here the CDR3 DNA reads TGTGCCAGCAGTCCGGACAGGGGGCGGGAGCAGTACTTC. This chain joins TRBV6-6 and TRBJ2-7; TRBD1 aligns across 11 bases. Unmatched junction bases numbered 4, after V lost 5 bases and J lost 7 bases. This CDR3 has 13 residues. Germline loops: CDR1 MNHNY, CDR2 SVGAGI (reference sequence).